The 14 T cell receptor beta chains below come from one sample, sequenced in a study of blood T cell repertoires in COVID-19. The repertoire was sequenced with immunoSEQ multiplex PCR; TCRdb's copy has only in-frame clones and lacks some. This sample yields 220,000 or so clones, of which about 90% are seen a single time; 14% to 15% belongs to the top ten. Sequencing was done on a sample of PBMCs or T cells enriched from blood (not recorded which). These receptor sequences come from a woman aged 50 to 60 with acute COVID-19.

The V call is TRBV18, the J call TRBJ1-5; possible D gene TRBD1, 6 bases. Germline CDR1 is KGHSH and CDR2 is LQKENI. With 2 bases removed from V and 9 bases from J, the gap between germline ends came to 11 bases. The CDR3 covers 13 residues. In nucleotides, the CDR3 is TGTGCCAGCTCACCAACAGGGACCGGGCCCCAGCATTTT. This translates into CASSPTGTGPQHF.

The chain carries TRBV3-1 (or the pseudogene TRBV3-2) and TRBJ2-1; D remains ambiguous. V lost 1 base, J lost 4 bases, and 23 bases lay in between. Germline-derived CDR1 and CDR2 are LGHDT and YNNKEL (reference sequence). The CDR3 is 19 residues long. The chain's CDR3 is CASSQGSTADNLFYNEQFF. As DNA, the CDR3 is TGTGCCAGCAGCCAAGGTAGTACCGCCGATAACCTATTTTACAATGAGCAGTTCTTC.

A note on this clone: This CDR3 is also generated by other DNA sequences in the sample. V is TRBV9 and J is TRBJ2-5; 7 positions agree with TRBD1. The CDR3 has 13 amino acids. Trimming cost V 5 bases and J 3 bases; bases outside gene matches: 4. Germline lookup yields CDR1 SGDLS and CDR2 YYNGEE. The CDR3 is CASSPGTEETQYF. The CDR3 DNA follows: TGTGCCAGCAGTCCTGGGACAGAAGAGACCCAGTACTTC.

The chain joins TRBV30 to TRBJ2-5; TRBD1 is a possible D gene (6 bases). Per germline, CDR1 GTSNPN and CDR2 SVGIG (reference sequence). The CDR3 has 13 residues. Trimming took 7 bases from V and 5 from J, leaving 17 bases between them. In nucleotides, the CDR3 is TGTGCCTCCCCAGGGGCAGTGGAGGAGACCCAGTACTTC. Translation gives CASPGAVEETQYF.

The CDR3 nucleotides read TGTGCCAGCAGCCCTACAACGGGAGAGACCCAGTACTTC. Translated: CASSPTTGETQYF. The rearrangement uses TRBV7-2 and TRBJ2-5, with D unresolved. Germline lookup yields CDR1 SGHTA and CDR2 FQGNSA. Trimming took 5 bases from V and 4 from J, leaving 11 bases between them. This CDR3 spans 13 amino acids.

The CDR3 coding sequence is TGTGCCAGTACCAAAGGGACAGGGGGCTACCAGCCCCAGCATTTT. This sequence encodes CASTKGTGGYQPQHF. The rearrangement links TRBV19 to TRBJ1-5; 12 bases fit TRBD1. The CDR3 is 15 amino acids. The junction had 8 bases not matched to a gene; V was cut back by 7 bases and J by 7 bases. The germline V gene encodes CDR1 LNHDA and CDR2 SQIVND (reference sequence). The full variable domain, its missing parts supplied by reference TRBV19 and TRBJ1-5, is DGGITQSPKYLFRKEGQNVTLSCEQNLNHDAMYWYRQDPGQGLRLIYYSQIVNDFQKGDIAEGYSVSREKKESFPLTVTSAQKNPTAFYLCASTKGTGGYQPQHFGDGTRLSIL.

The chain is built from TRBV28 and TRBJ2-7; D possibly corresponds to TRBD1 (7 bases). CDR1 and CDR2 from the germline V gene are MDHEN and SYDVKM. V was trimmed by 1 base and J by 4 bases, leaving 11 bases between them. The CDR3 sequence is 14 residues long. In nucleotides, the CDR3 is TGTGCCAGCAGTTTATTGGAGGGGGCTTACGAGCAGTACTTC. Translation gives CASSLLEGAYEQYF.

This chain joins TRBV29-1 and TRBJ2-2; maybe TRBD1 (6 bases). Trimming took off 0 bases at V and 6 bases at J, with 14 bases between the two ends. The V gene's germline CDR1 is SQVTM and CDR2 ANQGSEA. The CDR3 spans 15 residues. CDR3 DNA sequence: TGCAGCGTTGAAGAGCAAAACAGGGTTGCCGGGGAGCTGTTTTTT. Its translation: CSVEEQNRVAGELFF.

V and J are TRBV29-1 and TRBJ2-7, with 10 bases that match TRBD1. Losses at the gene ends were 1 base for V and 3 bases for J; bases not matched to a gene: 3. Germline lookup yields CDR1 SQVTM and CDR2 ANQGSEA. The CDR3 runs to 14 residues. CDR3 in amino acids: CSVEGGDRGYEQYF. DNA for the CDR3: TGCAGCGTTGAAGGAGGGGACAGGGGCTACGAGCAGTACTTC.

The rearrangement links TRBV5-1 to TRBJ2-7; tentatively, D is TRBD2 (5 bases). Germline loops: CDR1 SGHRS, CDR2 YFSETQ. The germline V and J ends were trimmed by 4 bases and 0 bases, with 11 bases remaining between them. There are 14 residues in the CDR3. DNA of the CDR3: TGCGCCAGCAGCCGACTAACGAGCTCCTACGAGCAGTACTTC. Protein sequence: CASSRLTSSYEQYF.

This clone was recorded once. This chain uses TRBV24-1 with TRBJ2-1; TRBD1 matches at 7 bases. The V gene end was trimmed by 5 bases and the J gene end by 2 bases; junction bases not matched to a gene: 2. CDR1 is KGHDR, CDR2 SFDVKD, per germline. This CDR3 contains 14 residues. The CDR3 sequence: CATSATGAYNEQFF. The CDR3, as DNA: TGTGCCACCAGTGCCACAGGGGCCTACAATGAGCAGTTCTTC.

The V and J genes are TRBV28 and TRBJ1-2; TRBD1 matches 7 bases. The CDR3 length is 15 residues. Germline values: CDR1 MDHEN, CDR2 SYDVKM. V gave up 3 bases and J gave up 1 base; unmatched junction bases: 5. DNA of the CDR3: TGTGCCAGCAGTTTTTTCGACAGGGTTAACTATGGCTACACCTTC. Residues: CASSFFDRVNYGYTF.

V gene TRBV27 combines with J gene TRBJ2-1, with D possibly matching TRBD2 (7 bases). Germline V gene data show CDR1 as MNHEY and CDR2 as SMNVEV (reference sequence). The CDR3 covers 17 residues. The V end was cut by 4 bases, the J end by 2 bases, with 18 bases between. CDR3 sequence reads: CASSYPSGRGPYNEQFF. For the CDR3, the DNA is TGTGCCAGCAGTTACCCCTCTGGGCGGGGGCCCTACAATGAGCAGTTCTTC.

This clone was recorded only once. DNA of the CDR3: TGTGCCAGCAGTTTCTGGACTAGCGGCTCCTACAATGAGCAGTTCTTC. Its translation is CASSFWTSGSYNEQFF. The genes are TRBV28 and TRBJ2-1, with 10 bases lining up with TRBD2. After removal of 3 bases from V and 0 bases from J, the junction contained 2 bases not matched to a gene. This CDR3 region has 16 residues. The germline V gene has CDR1 MDHEN and CDR2 SYDVKM.